This T cell receptor (beta chain) was identified in a study of OX40 agonist ivuxolimab in advanced cancers. As for the study more broadly: The costimulatory receptor OX40 (CD134) was targeted by ivuxolimab, a fully human IgG2 agonistic monoclonal antibody. Among the roughly 50 dose-escalation patients, 19 had hepatocellular carcinoma, 15 or so melanoma, 9 renal cell carcinoma and 9 head and neck cancer. Three dose-escalation patients achieved partial responses, one with hepatocellular carcinoma and two with cutaneous melanoma. The point of sequencing TCRbeta in the periphery was to test whether ivuxolimab changed TCR sequence diversity and drove clonal T-cell expansion. In the dose-escalation cohort, more than 80% of patients were male, and the mean age was 60 years with a range of about 23 to 79. The monotherapy dose-escalation portion (N of about 57 patients) of the phase I ivuxolimab trial is reported in the paper. Patients were allowed to have had prior anti-PD-1, anti-PD-L1 or anti-CTLA-4 therapy, and 40% of the dose-escalation patients had been treated with checkpoint inhibitors. Intravenous ivuxolimab was administered to patients every 2 weeks at six dose levels: 0.01, 0.1, 0.3, 1.5, 3 and 10 mg/kg.

The germline V and J ends show losses of 6 bases and 6 bases respectively, and no gene match explains 3 bases of the junction. Including cysteine and phenylalanine, the CDR3 has 14 amino acids. The sequence is cut down to CDR3 DNA, 42 bases in frame from base 1. The germline V gene (reference sequence) yields SEHNR for CDR1 and FQNEAQ for CDR2. The trial excluded patients who had a history of autoimmune disease or who were on systemic immunosuppression. In every dose cohort, peripheral blood was drawn for TCR sequencing at baseline, cycle 4 day 1, and cycle 7 day 1. The samples were drawn from a first-in-human, open-label, multicenter phase I dose-escalation trial of ivuxolimab. The trial enrolled adults with locally advanced or metastatic head and neck squamous cell, hepatocellular, melanoma or renal cell carcinoma. Before TCR sequencing, CD4+ and CD8+ T cells were separately sorted from peripheral blood.

Genomic DNA was extracted from sorted cells for sequencing of the TCRbeta CDR3 region. TCRbeta CDR3 regions were sequenced using the immunoSEQ Assay. What TCRdb holds here is the immuneACCESS table cut down to in-frame rearrangements. Part of the clones is not present; checked against another copy, under half of the missing clones reflect an unresolved V gene, and the others are unexplained. The sample data list about 120,000 clones, and around 87% of these were observed just once. The top ten clonotypes cover 0.55% of the sample. As to this clone: It has no known antigen specificity. No base qualities exist here, and no much larger clone lies one base off it.

Summary of the overall study and its limitations: Low levels of normalized T-cell clonal expansion were also seen in some nonresponding patients. The antigen specificity of the clonally expanded peripheral T cells was not determined. Partial responders in the 0.1-3.0 mg/kg groups had among the lowest normalized peripheral clonal expansion, especially among CD8+ T cells. At doses of 0.1 to 3.0 mg/kg, clonal expansion of both CD4+ and CD8+ T cells in blood was seen between baseline and week 6. After ivuxolimab, more expanded clones were found on average in CD8+ T cells than in CD4+ T cells.

The V and J segments used are TRBV7-9 and TRBJ1-4, with 11 bases in between that match TRBD1. The sequenced sample was CD4+ or CD8+ T cells sorted from blood, obtained in a trial of the OX40 agonist ivuxolimab. The sequence derives from an adult with an advanced solid tumor such as melanoma, head and neck, liver or kidney cancer. The CDR3: CASRGTGGYEKLFF. The DNA sequence is TGTGCCAGCAGGGGGACAGGGGGATATGAAAAACTGTTTTTT.